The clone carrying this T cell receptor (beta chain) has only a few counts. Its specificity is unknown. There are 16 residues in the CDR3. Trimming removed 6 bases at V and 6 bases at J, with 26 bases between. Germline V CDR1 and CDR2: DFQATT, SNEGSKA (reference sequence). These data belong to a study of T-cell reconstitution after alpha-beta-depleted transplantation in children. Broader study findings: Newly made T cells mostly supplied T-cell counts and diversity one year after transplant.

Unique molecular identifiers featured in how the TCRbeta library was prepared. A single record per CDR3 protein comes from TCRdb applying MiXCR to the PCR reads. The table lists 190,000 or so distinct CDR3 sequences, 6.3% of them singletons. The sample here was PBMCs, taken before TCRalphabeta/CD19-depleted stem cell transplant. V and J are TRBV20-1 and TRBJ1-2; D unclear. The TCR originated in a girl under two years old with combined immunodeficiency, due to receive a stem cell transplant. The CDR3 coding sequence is TGCAGTGCCACATCCCCCGAACTCGACGGTGGCCATGGCTACACCTTC. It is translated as CSATSPELDGGHGYTF.